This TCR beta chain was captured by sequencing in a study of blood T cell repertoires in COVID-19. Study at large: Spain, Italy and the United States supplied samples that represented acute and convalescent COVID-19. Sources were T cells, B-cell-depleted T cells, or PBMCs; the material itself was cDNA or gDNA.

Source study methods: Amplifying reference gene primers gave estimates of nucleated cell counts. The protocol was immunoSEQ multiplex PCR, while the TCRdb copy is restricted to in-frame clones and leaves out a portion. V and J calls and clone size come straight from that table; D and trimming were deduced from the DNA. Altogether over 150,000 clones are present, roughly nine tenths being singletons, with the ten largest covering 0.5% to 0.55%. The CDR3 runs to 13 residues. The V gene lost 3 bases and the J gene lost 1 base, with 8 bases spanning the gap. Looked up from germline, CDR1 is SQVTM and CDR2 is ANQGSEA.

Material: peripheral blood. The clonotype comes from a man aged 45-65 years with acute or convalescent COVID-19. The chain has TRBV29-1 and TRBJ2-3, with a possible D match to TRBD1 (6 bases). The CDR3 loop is CSVERQGTDTQYF. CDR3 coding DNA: TGCAGCGTTGAGAGACAGGGCACAGATACGCAGTATTTT.